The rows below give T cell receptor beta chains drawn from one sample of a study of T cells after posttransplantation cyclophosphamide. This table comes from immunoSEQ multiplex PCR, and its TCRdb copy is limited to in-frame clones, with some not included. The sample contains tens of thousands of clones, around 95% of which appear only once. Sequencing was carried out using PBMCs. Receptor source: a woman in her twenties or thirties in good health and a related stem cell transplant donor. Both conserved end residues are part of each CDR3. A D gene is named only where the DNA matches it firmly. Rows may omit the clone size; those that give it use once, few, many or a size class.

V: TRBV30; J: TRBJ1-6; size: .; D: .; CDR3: CAWTGRHNSPLHF; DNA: TGTGCCTGGACCGGGCGCCATAATTCACCCCTCCACTTT
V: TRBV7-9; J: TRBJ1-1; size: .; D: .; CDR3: CASSFHRDLEAFF; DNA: TGTGCCAGCAGCTTTCACAGGGACTTAGAAGCTTTCTTT
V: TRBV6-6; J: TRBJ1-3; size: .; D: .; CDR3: CASGRGRITGNTIYF; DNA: TGTGCCAGCGGCCGGGGGCGGATTACTGGAAACACCATATATTTT
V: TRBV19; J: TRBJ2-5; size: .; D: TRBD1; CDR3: CASSPQRQGASETQYF; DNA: TGTGCCAGTAGTCCCCAAAGACAGGGGGCCTCAGAGACCCAGTACTTC
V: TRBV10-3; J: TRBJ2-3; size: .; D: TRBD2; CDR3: CAAGGGNTDTQYF; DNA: TGTGCCGCCGGCGGGGGGAACACAGATACGCAGTATTTT
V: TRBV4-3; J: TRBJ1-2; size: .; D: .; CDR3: CASSQEGSYGYTF; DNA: TGCGCCAGCAGCCAAGAGGGAAGCTATGGCTACACCTTC
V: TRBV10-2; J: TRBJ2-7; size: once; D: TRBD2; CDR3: CASSPRGVSYEQYF; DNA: TGCGCCAGCAGCCCACGGGGGGTCTCCTACGAGCAGTACTTC
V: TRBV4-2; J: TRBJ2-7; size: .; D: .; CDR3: CASSPVGRGNAYEQYF; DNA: TGTGCCAGCAGCCCCGTGGGGCGGGGCAACGCCTACGAGCAGTACTTC
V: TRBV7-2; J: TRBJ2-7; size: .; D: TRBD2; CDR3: CASSLGTSGHYEQYF; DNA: TGTGCCAGCAGCCTCGGGACTAGCGGGCATTACGAGCAGTACTTC
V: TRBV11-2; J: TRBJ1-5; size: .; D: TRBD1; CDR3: CASSLNRGGNQPQHF; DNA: TGTGCCAGCAGCTTAAACAGGGGTGGCAATCAGCCCCAGCATTTT
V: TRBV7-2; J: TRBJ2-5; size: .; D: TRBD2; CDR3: CASSPRLAGAQETQYF; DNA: TGTGCCAGCAGCCCAAGACTAGCGGGGGCCCAAGAGACCCAGTACTTC
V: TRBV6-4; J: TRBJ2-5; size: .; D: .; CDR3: CASSGGETQYF; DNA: TGTGCCAGCAGTGGGGGAGAGACCCAGTACTTC
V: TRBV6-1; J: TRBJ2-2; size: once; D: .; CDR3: CASSYRGRETGELFF; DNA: TGTGCCAGCAGCTATAGGGGGAGGGAGACCGGGGAGCTGTTTTTT
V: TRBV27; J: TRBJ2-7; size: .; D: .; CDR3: CASSLSGTGSYEQYF; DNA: TGTGCCAGCAGTTTATCTGGGACCGGGAGCTACGAGCAGTACTTC
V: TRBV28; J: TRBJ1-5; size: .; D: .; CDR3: CASTKRGKGNQPQHF; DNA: TGTGCCAGCACCAAGAGGGGTAAGGGCAATCAGCCCCAGCATTTT
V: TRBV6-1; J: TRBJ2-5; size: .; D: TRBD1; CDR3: CASSRRQGQETQYF; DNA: TGTGCCAGCAGTCGCAGACAGGGCCAGGAGACCCAGTACTTC
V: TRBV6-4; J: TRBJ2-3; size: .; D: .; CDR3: CASSESGGSADTQYF; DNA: TGTGCCAGCAGTGAAAGTGGAGGGTCCGCAGATACGCAGTATTTT
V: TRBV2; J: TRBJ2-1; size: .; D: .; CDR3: CASSGGWGGAGSYNEQFF; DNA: TGTGCCAGCAGTGGGGGTTGGGGGGGGGCCGGCTCCTACAATGAGCAGTTCTTC
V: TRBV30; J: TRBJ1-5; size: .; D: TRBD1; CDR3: CAWSQGVGQPQHF; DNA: TGTGCCTGGAGCCAGGGGGTTGGGCAGCCCCAGCATTTT
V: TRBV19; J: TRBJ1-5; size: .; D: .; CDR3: CASIPQGRGNQPQHF; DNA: TGTGCCAGTATCCCACAGGGACGCGGCAATCAGCCCCAGCATTTT
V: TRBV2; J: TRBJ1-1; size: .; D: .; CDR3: CASSGGDTEAFF; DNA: TGTGCCAGCAGTGGGGGCGACACTGAAGCTTTCTTT
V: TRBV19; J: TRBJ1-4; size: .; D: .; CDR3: CASRGRSNEKLFF; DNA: TGTGCCAGTAGAGGGAGGTCTAATGAAAAACTGTTTTTT
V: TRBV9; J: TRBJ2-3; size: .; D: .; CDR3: CASSEEGYTQYF; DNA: TGTGCCAGCAGCGAGGAGGGATATACGCAGTATTTT
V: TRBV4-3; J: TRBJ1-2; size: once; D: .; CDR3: CASSQDYNAGINYGYTF; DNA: TGCGCCAGCAGCCAAGATTACAATGCAGGGATTAACTATGGCTACACCTTC
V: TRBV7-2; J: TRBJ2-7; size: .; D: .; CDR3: CASSSNQGLEQYF; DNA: TGTGCCAGCAGCTCTAACCAGGGGCTCGAGCAGTACTTC
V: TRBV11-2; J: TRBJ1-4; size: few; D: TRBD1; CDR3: CASSPGTGRYLTNEKLFF; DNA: TGTGCCAGCAGCCCCGGGACAGGGCGTTATCTTACTAATGAAAAACTGTTTTTT
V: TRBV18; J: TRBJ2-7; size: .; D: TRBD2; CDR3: CASSPERGAEQYF; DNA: TGTGCCAGCTCACCCGAGCGGGGGGCCGAGCAGTACTTC
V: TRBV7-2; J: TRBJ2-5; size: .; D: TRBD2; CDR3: CASSPGTRGAETQYF; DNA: TGTGCCAGCAGCCCCGGGACTAGGGGGGCAGAGACCCAGTACTTC
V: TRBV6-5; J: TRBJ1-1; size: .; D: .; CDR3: CASSQTPSEAFF; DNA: TGTGCCAGTTCACAGACCCCCAGTGAAGCTTTCTTT
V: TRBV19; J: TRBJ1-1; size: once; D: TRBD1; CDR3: CASSRTGMNTEAFF; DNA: TGTGCCAGTAGTCGGACAGGCATGAACACTGAAGCTTTCTTT
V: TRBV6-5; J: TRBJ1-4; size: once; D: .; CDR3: CARGGARIEKLFF; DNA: TGTGCCAGGGGGGGGGCGAGGATTGAAAAACTGTTTTTT
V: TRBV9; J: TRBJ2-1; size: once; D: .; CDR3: CASSVEARSYNEQFF; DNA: TGTGCCAGCAGCGTAGAGGCTAGGTCCTACAATGAGCAGTTCTTC
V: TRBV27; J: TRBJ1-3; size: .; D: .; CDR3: CASSRSQGFGNTIYF; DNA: TGTGCCAGCAGTCGATCACAGGGTTTCGGAAACACCATATATTTT
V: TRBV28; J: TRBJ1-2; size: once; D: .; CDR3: CASSLLGVGYTF; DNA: TGTGCCAGCAGTTTATTGGGCGTGGGCTACACCTTC
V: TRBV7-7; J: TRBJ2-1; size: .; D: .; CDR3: CASSALLSSYNEQFF; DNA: TGTGCCAGCAGTGCACTCCTCAGCTCCTACAATGAGCAGTTCTTC
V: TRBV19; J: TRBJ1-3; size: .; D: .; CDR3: CASSISRGESGNTIYF; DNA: TGTGCCAGTAGTATATCAAGGGGCGAATCTGGAAACACCATATATTTT
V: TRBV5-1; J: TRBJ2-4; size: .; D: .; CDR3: CASSSTSGRINIQYF; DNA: TGCGCCAGCAGCTCGACCTCGGGACGGATAAACATTCAGTACTTC
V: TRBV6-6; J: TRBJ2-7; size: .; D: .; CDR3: CASSYSSSRDDYEQYF; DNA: TGTGCCAGCAGTTACTCGAGCTCCCGGGACGACTACGAGCAGTACTTC
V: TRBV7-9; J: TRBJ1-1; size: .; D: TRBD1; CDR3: CASSLAQGVNTEAFF; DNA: TGTGCCAGCAGCTTAGCGCAGGGGGTTAACACTGAAGCTTTCTTT
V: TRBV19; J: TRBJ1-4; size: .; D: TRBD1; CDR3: CASPTGTGAEKLFF; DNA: TGTGCCAGTCCAACCGGGACAGGGGCCGAAAAACTGTTTTTT
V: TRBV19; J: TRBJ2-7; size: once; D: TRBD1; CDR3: CASSRTGTGTGEQYF; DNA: TGTGCCAGTAGTAGAACCGGGACAGGGACGGGAGAGCAGTACTTC
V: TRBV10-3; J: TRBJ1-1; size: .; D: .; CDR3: CAIMVAFF; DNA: TGTGCCATCATGGTGGCTTTCTTT
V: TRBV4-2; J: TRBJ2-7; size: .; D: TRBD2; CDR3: CASSQTSGESYEQYF; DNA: TGTGCCAGCAGCCAGACTAGCGGGGAATCCTACGAGCAGTACTTC
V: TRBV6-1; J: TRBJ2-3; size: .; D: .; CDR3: CASSVSRVDTQYF; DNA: TGTGCCAGCAGTGTATCCAGAGTGGATACGCAGTATTTT
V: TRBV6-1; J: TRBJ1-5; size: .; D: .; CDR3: CAGSQGSNQPQHF; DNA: TGTGCCGGCAGCCAGGGGAGCAATCAGCCCCAGCATTTT
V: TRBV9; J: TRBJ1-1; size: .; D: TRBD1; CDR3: CASSAATGGIATEAFF; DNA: TGTGCCAGCAGCGCCGCGACAGGGGGCATCGCCACTGAAGCTTTCTTT
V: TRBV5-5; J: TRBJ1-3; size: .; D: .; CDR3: CASSSYNREPGNTIYF; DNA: TGTGCCAGCAGCTCATACAACAGGGAACCTGGAAACACCATATATTTT
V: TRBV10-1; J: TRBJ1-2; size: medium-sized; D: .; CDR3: CASRRLEISGYTF; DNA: TGCGCCAGCCGACGACTGGAAATTTCAGGCTACACCTTC
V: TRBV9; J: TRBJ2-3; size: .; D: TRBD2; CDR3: CASSAGGASGASSTDTQYF; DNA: TGTGCCAGCAGCGCCGGGGGGGCTAGCGGGGCGTCTAGCACAGATACGCAGTATTTT
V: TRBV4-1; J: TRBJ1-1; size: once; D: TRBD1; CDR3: CASSQEGTANTEAFF; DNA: TGCGCCAGCAGCCAAGAGGGGACAGCGAACACTGAAGCTTTCTTT
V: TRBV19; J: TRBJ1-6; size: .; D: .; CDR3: CASSTSSYNSPLHF; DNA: TGTGCCAGTAGTACGAGCTCCTATAATTCACCCCTCCACTTT
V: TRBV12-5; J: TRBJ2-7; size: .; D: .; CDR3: CASGPSTDKFRQYF; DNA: TGTGCTAGTGGTCCCTCGACAGACAAGTTTAGGCAGTACTTC
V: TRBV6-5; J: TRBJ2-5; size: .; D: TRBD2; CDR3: CASTHLGGSGETQYF; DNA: TGTGCCAGCACGCATCTGGGGGGGTCGGGAGAGACCCAGTACTTC